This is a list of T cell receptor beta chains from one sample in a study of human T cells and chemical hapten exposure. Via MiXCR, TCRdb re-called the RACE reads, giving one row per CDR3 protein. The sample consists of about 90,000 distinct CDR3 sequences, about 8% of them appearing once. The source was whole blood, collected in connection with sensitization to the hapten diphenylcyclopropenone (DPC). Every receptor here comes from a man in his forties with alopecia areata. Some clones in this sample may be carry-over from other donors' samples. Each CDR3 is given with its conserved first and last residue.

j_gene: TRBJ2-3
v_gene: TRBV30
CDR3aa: CAWSIVGGTDTQYF

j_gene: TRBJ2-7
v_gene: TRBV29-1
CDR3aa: CSPGHSYEQYF

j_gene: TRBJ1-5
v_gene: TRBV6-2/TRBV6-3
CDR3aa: CASSYPSRGYTESNQPQHF

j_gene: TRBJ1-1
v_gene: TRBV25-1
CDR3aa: CASSERRGLGTEAFF

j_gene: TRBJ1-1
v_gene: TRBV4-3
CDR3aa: CASSQDYGRQTEAFF

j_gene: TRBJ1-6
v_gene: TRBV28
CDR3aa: CASSLSQGGSYNSPLHF

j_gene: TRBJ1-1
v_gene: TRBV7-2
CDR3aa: CASSSLLTEAFF

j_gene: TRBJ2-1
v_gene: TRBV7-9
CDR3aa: CASSLYSVGEQFF

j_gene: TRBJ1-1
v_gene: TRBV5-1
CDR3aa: CASSPSPVDDTEAFF

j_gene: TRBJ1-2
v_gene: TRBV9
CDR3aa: CASSVEGQGAGYTF

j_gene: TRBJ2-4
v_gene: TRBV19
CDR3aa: CASSIAGTSGLNIQYF

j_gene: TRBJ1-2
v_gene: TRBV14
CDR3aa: CASSRGQDGIYGYTF

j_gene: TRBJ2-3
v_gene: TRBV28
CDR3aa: CASSLPGGRLEQYF

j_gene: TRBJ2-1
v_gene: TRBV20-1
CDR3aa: CSARGPDKVYNEQFF

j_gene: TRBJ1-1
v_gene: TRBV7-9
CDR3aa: CASSLTVPREAFF

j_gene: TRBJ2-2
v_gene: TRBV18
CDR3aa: CASSPILDANTGELFF

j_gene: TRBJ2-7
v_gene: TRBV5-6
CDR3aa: CASSSTSGSGRGIYEQYF

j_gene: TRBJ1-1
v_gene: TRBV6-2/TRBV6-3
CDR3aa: CASSYGDRGFTEAFF

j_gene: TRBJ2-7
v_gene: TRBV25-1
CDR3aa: CASRGTSYEQYF

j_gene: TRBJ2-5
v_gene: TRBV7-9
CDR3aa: CASSLLAGGVRQETQYF

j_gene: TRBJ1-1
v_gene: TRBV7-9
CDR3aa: CASSLDSKRTEAFF

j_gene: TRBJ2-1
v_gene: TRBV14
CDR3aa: CASSPTSGKGNEQFF

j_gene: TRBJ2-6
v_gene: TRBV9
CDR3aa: CASSADSSSGANVLTF

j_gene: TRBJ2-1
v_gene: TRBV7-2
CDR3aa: CASSPGTSGRAGQFF

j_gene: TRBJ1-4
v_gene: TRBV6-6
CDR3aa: CASLYGDKGPSEKLFF

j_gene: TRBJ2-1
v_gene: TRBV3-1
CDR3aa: CARSLVGSSYNEQFF

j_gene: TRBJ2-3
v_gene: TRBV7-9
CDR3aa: CASSLALAGGPSSDTQYF

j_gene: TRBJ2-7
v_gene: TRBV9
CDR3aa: CASSVGTAYEQYF

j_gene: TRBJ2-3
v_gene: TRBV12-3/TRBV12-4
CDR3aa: CASSLDGRMADTQYF

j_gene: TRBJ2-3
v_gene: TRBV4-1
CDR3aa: CASSQDGQGAPQDTQYF

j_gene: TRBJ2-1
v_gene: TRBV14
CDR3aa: CASSQVSTGGPYNEQFF

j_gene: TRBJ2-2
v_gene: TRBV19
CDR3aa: CASNGDRTTNTGELFF

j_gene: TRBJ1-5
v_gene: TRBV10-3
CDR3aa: CAISERNTNQPQHF

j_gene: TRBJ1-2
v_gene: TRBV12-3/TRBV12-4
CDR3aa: CASSLAGYGGNYGYTF